These T cell receptor beta chains were read from a single sample in a study of cytomegalovirus exposure and HLA in healthy donors. Generated by immunoSEQ multiplex PCR, the TCRdb table keeps only in-frame clones and is missing some. The data show 250,000 to 350,000 clones, more than 80% seen once. The material sequenced was PBMCs. The receptors were sampled from a man aged 35-49 years in good health and CMV-seropositive. The conserved cysteine and the conserved F or W are not part of the CDR3 here. The D gene is left open where the match is weak.

d_gene	j_gene	v_gene	CDR3aa
.	TRBJ1-1	TRBV9	ASSVAGGSNTEAF
TRBD2	TRBJ2-7	TRBV5-1	ASSLAGLAGESEQY
.	TRBJ1-1	TRBV29-1	SVIARRRTEAF
.	TRBJ2-1	TRBV5-1	ASSPSGAERGEGEQF
.	TRBJ2-7	TRBV5-1	ASSLVVFPSEQY
.	TRBJ2-3	TRBV28	ASSRNLPTGTDTQY
.	TRBJ1-1	TRBV16	ASSQDDSRVTEAF
TRBD1	TRBJ1-1	TRBV11-3	ASSDRTGGTEAF
TRBD2	TRBJ2-5	TRBV27	ASSLGDSTSGKETQY
TRBD1	TRBJ1-1	TRBV6-5	ASSPDRGRNTEAF
.	TRBJ2-7	TRBV15	ATSRTGDGTSLEQY
TRBD2	TRBJ2-5	TRBV2	ATTSGEGRRETQY
TRBD1	TRBJ1-5	TRBV18	ASSPTGGPNQPQH
TRBD2	TRBJ2-2	TRBV4-3	ASSQGPGLAGPGELF
.	TRBJ1-1	TRBV27	ATREKGWNTEAF
TRBD2	TRBJ2-7	TRBV5-1	ASSLIAPSGAYEQY
.	TRBJ2-2	TRBV7-3	ASGPGGANTGELF
TRBD2	TRBJ2-1	TRBV5-4	ASSLLAGVNNEQF
TRBD2	TRBJ2-5	TRBV2	ASDLLAGETQY
.	TRBJ2-7	TRBV7-4	ASSLKEGNSSGGQY
.	TRBJ2-7	TRBV7-3	ASSLDGDEQY
.	TRBJ2-3	TRBV9	ASSVVGGASTDTQY
TRBD2	TRBJ2-7	TRBV7-7	ASSLGGSGLAGVLGSYEQY
.	TRBJ1-5	TRBV28	ASSVYSPNQPQH
.	TRBJ2-7	TRBV11-2	ASKTRRGAGYEQY
TRBD1	TRBJ1-1	TRBV30	AWSVPRDRAYTEAF
TRBD1	TRBJ1-5	TRBV28	ASSSPDRVKFNQPQH
.	TRBJ2-7	TRBV11-2	ASSPRPGGPYEQY
.	TRBJ2-7	TRBV21-1	ASSKEEDREPYEQY
.	TRBJ1-5	TRBV4-3	ASSQDRAGPTTGGPQH
TRBD1	TRBJ1-1	TRBV28	ASNFWDRDPTEAF
.	TRBJ1-1	TRBV19	ASSTRSLAEAF
.	TRBJ1-1	TRBV28	ASSLTGSGRSGTEAF
TRBD1	TRBJ1-2	TRBV27	ASSPGGFYGYT
TRBD2	TRBJ2-3	TRBV5-1	ASSLVAGASTDTQY
TRBD1	TRBJ2-7	TRBV11-2	ASSAPGQGSYEQY
.	TRBJ1-1	TRBV4-2	ASSHGSKGPEAF
.	TRBJ2-7	TRBV28	ASSWAGVEQY
TRBD2	TRBJ2-1	TRBV18	ASSPVGLAGSYNEQF
.	TRBJ1-4	TRBV29-1	SVGAGANEKLF
.	TRBJ1-1	TRBV27	ASSHTRVTEAF
.	TRBJ2-6	TRBV28	ASSVPGENLGANVLT
TRBD1	TRBJ2-7	TRBV28	ASSLLTGVGREQY